This entry lists 23 T cell receptor beta chains sequenced from one sample in a study of sequential checkpoint blockade in melanoma. As to treatment: randomized to nivolumab then ipilimumab (arm A) or the reverse (arm B). Only in-frame clones appear in the TCRdb table, and some are missing; sequencing was by immunoSEQ multiplex PCR. The sample holds 2,000 to 3,000 clones, approximately 22% seen once. Sequenced here: tumor tissue (inferred from file names), sampled from a patient given nivolumab and ipilimumab in sequence. The source is a human donor with melanoma.

This chain links TRBV10-2 with TRBJ2-1; D gene unclear. Germline CDR1 WSHSY, CDR2 SAAADI. The V end was cut by 6 bases, the J end by 6 bases, with 15 bases between. CDR3 size: 14 residues. DNA for the CDR3: TGCGCCAGCAGCCCGACGTCTGGCTTCAATGAGCAGTTCTTC. This gives the protein CASSPTSGFNEQFF.

The chain recombines TRBV15 with TRBJ2-3; the match to TRBD2 covers 8 bases. CDR3 length: 16 amino acids. CDR1 is LNHNV, CDR2 YYDKDF, per germline (reference sequence). V was clipped by 0 bases and J by 6 bases; unmatched bases: 8. CDR3 bases: TGTGCCACCAGCAGAGACGCCGGGAGGGAGGCTGATACGCAGTATTTT. Translation gives CATSRDAGREADTQYF.

This clone is medium-sized within its sample. This sequence joins TRBV6-8 and TRBJ2-7, with 8 bases fitting TRBD2. Germline loops: CDR1 MNHGY, CDR2 SAAAGT. This CDR3 has 14 amino acids. V trimming: 2 bases; J trimming: 6 bases; junction bases outside the gene matches: 6. CDR3 amino acids: CASSYPSGGPEQYF. The CDR3 DNA reads as TGTGCCAGCAGTTACCCCTCGGGAGGGCCCGAGCAGTACTTC.

By frequency in the sample, this clone is medium-sized. For the CDR3, the DNA is TGTGCCAGCAGCTCCCTGGCTCGGGATGAAAAACTGTTTTTT. It translates to CASSSLARDEKLFF. V is TRBV11-3 and J is TRBJ1-4; D unclear. The V end lost 4 bases, the J end lost 6 bases, and 12 bases lay between the germline ends. Germline assignment: CDR1 SGHNT and CDR2 YENEEA. The CDR3 contains 14 residues.

The sample holds one count of this clone. The chain recombines TRBV19 with TRBJ2-2; 11 bases agree with TRBD2. The CDR3 length is 17 residues. With 8 bases clipped from V and 7 bases from J, the junction kept 15 bases outside the gene matches. Germline CDR1 reads LNHDA; CDR2 reads SQIVND (reference sequence). CDR3 amino acids: CASGGLAAISGGGELFF. The DNA for the CDR3 is TGTGCCAGTGGGGGACTAGCGGCCATTTCCGGGGGCGGGGAGCTGTTTTTT.

The gene calls are TRBV9 and TRBJ1-1; D unresolved. The length of the CDR3 is 12 residues. Germline V gene lookup returns CDR1 SGDLS and CDR2 YYNGEE. V was pared by 0 bases and J by 7 bases, with 7 bases between. The CDR3 nucleotides read TGTGCCAGCAGCGTAGCTAACGATGAAGCTTTCTTT. Translated: CASSVANDEAFF.

This clone was observed many times. CDR3 DNA: TGTGCCAGCAGCTCCTTTGGACCACAAGATGGAAATGAGCAGTTCTTC. Translated, it gives CASSSFGPQDGNEQFF. The chain uses TRBV11-3 and TRBJ2-1; D is ambiguous. The CDR3 covers 16 residues. V was cut by 4 bases and J by 7 bases, with 20 bases left in between. Germline V gives CDR1 SGHNT, CDR2 YENEEA.

This clone was detected a few times. The chain combines TRBV14 with TRBJ2-7, with D tentatively TRBD1 or TRBD2 (6 bases each). The CDR3 loop spans 15 amino acids. V was clipped by 0 bases and J by 2 bases, with 11 bases between them. Looked up from germline, CDR1 is SGHDN and CDR2 is FVKESK. This chain's CDR3 is CASSQEQGGPYEQYF. The CDR3 nucleotides are TGTGCCAGCAGCCAAGAACAGGGAGGCCCCTACGAGCAGTACTTC.

The rearrangement links TRBV19 to TRBJ1-2; a weak D match, TRBD1 (5 bases). The V gene's germline CDR1 is LNHDA and CDR2 SQIVND (reference sequence). CDR3 size: 15 residues. Trimming pared 5 bases from V and 4 bases from J, leaving 17 bases between. CDR3 region: CASSHTRGGTYGYTF. In DNA, the CDR3 is TGTGCCAGTAGTCACACCCGGGGAGGGACCTATGGCTACACCTTC.

Many counts were recorded for this clone. This rearrangement joins TRBV11-3 to TRBJ2-1; 10 positions match TRBD2. This CDR3 comprises 16 residues. Trimming took 4 bases from V and 4 from J; bases not matched to a gene: 7. Germline CDR1 reads SGHNT; CDR2 reads YENEEA. As DNA, the CDR3 is TGTGCCAGCAGCTCACCTCGGACTAGCGGTTACAATGAGCAGTTCTTC. Protein: CASSSPRTSGYNEQFF.

This clone has just a few counts. V is TRBV29-1 and J is TRBJ1-1, with a tentative D call TRBD1 (5 bases). CDR1 and CDR2 (germline): SQVTM, ANQGSEA. CDR3 length equals 12 residues. V gave up 8 bases and J gave up 9 bases, with 19 bases separating them. The CDR3 sequence is CSSDYRPNQAFF. The CDR3 nucleotides are TGCAGCTCCGACTACAGGCCTAATCAAGCTTTCTTT.

This clone was observed a few times. The V gene is TRBV6-1, the J gene TRBJ1-2; D uncertain. Looked up from germline, CDR1 is MNHNS and CDR2 is SASEGT. This CDR3 region has 14 residues. V was pared by 0 bases and J by 8 bases, with 13 bases between. The DNA of the CDR3 is TGTGCCAGCAGTGAAGCAAGAGGGTCCAGCGGCTACACCTTC. Its translation is CASSEARGSSGYTF.

There are a few counts of this clone. The chain links TRBV6-8 to TRBJ1-1; D gene ambiguous. In germline, CDR1 is MNHGY, CDR2 SAAAGT. The CDR3 loop spans 13 amino acids. V was pared by 6 bases and J by 1 base, with 9 bases between. Here the CDR3 reads CASSQDQNTEAFF. DNA for the CDR3: TGTGCCAGCAGCCAAGACCAGAACACTGAAGCTTTCTTT.

The chain has TRBV6-1 and TRBJ1-1, with unresolved D. CDR1 MNHNS and CDR2 SASEGT come from the germline V gene. This CDR3 spans 14 amino acids. The V and J ends lost 1 base and 4 bases respectively, with 10 bases between them. CDR3 coding DNA: TGTGCCAGCAGTGAAGGTAACGAGATCACTGAAGCTTTCTTT. Amino acid sequence: CASSEGNEITEAFF.

This clone showed up just a few times. The rearrangement joins TRBV5-1 to TRBJ2-3; D is tentatively TRBD1 or TRBD2 (5 bases each). V lost 3 bases and J lost 10, with 24 bases in between. The germline V gene has CDR1 SGHRS and CDR2 YFSETQ. CDR3 length: 16 amino acids. Here the CDR3 reads CASSSEGLGAIEAQYF. The CDR3 DNA reads as TGCGCCAGCAGCTCTGAGGGGCTTGGGGCGATAGAAGCGCAGTATTTT.

The chain couples TRBV5-1 to TRBJ2-7, with 12 bases lining up with TRBD2. Germline assignment: CDR1 SGHRS and CDR2 YFSETQ. Trimming at V came to 3 bases and at J to 4 bases, leaving 5 bases not matched to a gene. The CDR3 sequence is 15 residues long. The CDR3 is CASSWLAGGPYEQYF. The CDR3 DNA reads as TGCGCCAGCAGCTGGCTAGCGGGGGGGCCGTACGAGCAGTACTTC.

The rearrangement uses TRBV5-1 and TRBJ2-1, with 7 bases that match TRBD1. The CDR3 loop spans 16 amino acids. Germline lookup yields CDR1 SGHRS and CDR2 YFSETQ. Germline trimming cut 2 bases from V and 6 bases from J; bases unmatched to any gene: 11. Here the CDR3 DNA reads TGCGCCAGCAGCTTTAACATCCCCGGGACAGTCAATGAGCAGTTCTTC. This translates into CASSFNIPGTVNEQFF.

Sample share makes this clone medium-sized. The genes are TRBV11-3 and TRBJ1-5; 9 nucleotides match TRBD1. The CDR3 sequence is 14 residues long. Germline V lookup: CDR1 SGHNT, CDR2 YENEEA. With 5 bases clipped from V and 6 bases from J, the junction kept 5 bases outside the gene matches. The CDR3 is CASSNRGHGQPQHF. For the CDR3, the DNA is TGTGCCAGCAGCAACAGGGGGCACGGTCAGCCCCAGCATTTT.

The chain employs TRBV9 and TRBJ1-5; a possible D gene is TRBD1 (5 bases). The V and J ends lost 7 bases and 0 bases respectively, with 14 bases between them. Germline values: CDR1 SGDLS, CDR2 YYNGEE. The CDR3 is made up of 15 amino acids. CDR3 residues: CASSQWGDSNQPQHF. The CDR3, as DNA: TGTGCCAGCTCCCAGTGGGGGGATAGCAATCAGCCCCAGCATTTT.

By sample share, this clone is medium-sized. The chain recombines TRBV9 with TRBJ1-1; 7 bases align to TRBD1. CDR1 and CDR2 (germline): SGDLS, YYNGEE. The CDR3 length is 14 residues. V was clipped by 7 bases and J by 1 base; unmatched bases: 7. In nucleotides, the CDR3 is TGTGCCAGCGACCTACAGGGGACGAACACTGAAGCTTTCTTT. Amino acid sequence: CASDLQGTNTEAFF.

This clone was detected only a few times. The gene calls are TRBV19 and TRBJ2-1; 16 bases match TRBD2. V shed 11 bases and J 8 bases; nucleotides not matched to a gene: 18. The CDR3 is 18 residues long. Germline lookup yields CDR1 LNHDA and CDR2 SQIVND (reference sequence). CDR3 in amino acids: CASIGVGTSGRAIYEQFF. The CDR3 DNA reads as TGTGCCTCCATCGGGGTGGGGACTAGCGGGAGGGCCATCTATGAGCAGTTCTTC.

This clone is categorized as medium-sized. The CDR3 spells CASSQGWGLLHNEQFF. CDR3 coding DNA: TGCGCCAGCAGCCAGGGCTGGGGGCTCCTACACAATGAGCAGTTCTTC. The chain has TRBV4-1 and TRBJ2-1; D is possibly TRBD1 (6 bases). Germline V gives CDR1 MGHRA, CDR2 YSYEKL. Trimming took off 3 bases at V and 5 bases at J, with 17 bases between the two ends. This CDR3 has 16 amino acids.

The chain links TRBV16 to TRBJ1-2; 10 bases are shared with TRBD1. The junction had 11 bases not matched to a gene; V was cut back by 4 bases and J by 9 bases. CDR1 is KGHSY, CDR2 FQNENV, per germline. The CDR3 is made up of 15 amino acids. CDR3 sequence reads: CASSPGTGESKSYTF. In nucleotides, the CDR3 is TGTGCCAGCAGCCCAGGGACAGGGGAAAGCAAGAGCTACACCTTC.